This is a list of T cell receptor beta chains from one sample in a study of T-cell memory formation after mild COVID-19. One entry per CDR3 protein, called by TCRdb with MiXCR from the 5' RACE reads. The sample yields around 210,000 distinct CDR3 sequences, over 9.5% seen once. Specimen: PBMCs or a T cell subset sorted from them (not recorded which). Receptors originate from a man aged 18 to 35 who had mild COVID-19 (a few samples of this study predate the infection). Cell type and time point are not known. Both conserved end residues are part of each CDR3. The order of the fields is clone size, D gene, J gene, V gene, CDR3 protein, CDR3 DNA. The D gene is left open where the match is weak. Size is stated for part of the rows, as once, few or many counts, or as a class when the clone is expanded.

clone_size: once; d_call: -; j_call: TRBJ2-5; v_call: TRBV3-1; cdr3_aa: CASSQPGLWGTQYF; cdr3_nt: TGTGCCAGCAGCCAACCTGGACTATGGGGGACCCAGTACTTC
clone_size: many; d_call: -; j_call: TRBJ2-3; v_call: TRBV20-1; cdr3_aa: CSAFARGVKTDTQYF; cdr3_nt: TGCAGTGCTTTCGCCCGGGGCGTAAAAACAGATACGCAGTATTTT
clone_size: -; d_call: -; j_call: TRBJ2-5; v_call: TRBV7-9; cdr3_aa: CASSLGLRAETQYF; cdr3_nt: TGTGCCAGCAGCTTAGGACTCAGAGCAGAGACCCAGTACTTC
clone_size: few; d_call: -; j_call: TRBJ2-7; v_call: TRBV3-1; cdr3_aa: CASSQDPGLEQYF; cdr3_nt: TGTGCCAGCAGCCAAGATCCGGGCCTGGAGCAGTACTTC
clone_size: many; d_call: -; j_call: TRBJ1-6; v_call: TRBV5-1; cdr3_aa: CASSLGGNPPLHF; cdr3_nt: TGCGCCAGCAGCTTGGGAGGGAACCCACCCCTCCACTTT
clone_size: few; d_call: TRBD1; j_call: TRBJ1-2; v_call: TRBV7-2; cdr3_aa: CASSPTDRNYGYTF; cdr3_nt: TGTGCCAGCAGCCCTACGGACAGGAACTATGGCTACACCTTC
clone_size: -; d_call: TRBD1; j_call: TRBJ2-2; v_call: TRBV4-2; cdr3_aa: CASSQATGANTGELFF; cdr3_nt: TGTGCCAGCAGCCAAGCGACAGGGGCGAACACCGGGGAGCTGTTTTTT
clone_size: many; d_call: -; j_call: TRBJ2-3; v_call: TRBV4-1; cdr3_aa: CASSLLGTADTQYF; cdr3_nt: TGCGCCAGCAGCCTCCTGGGGACCGCAGATACGCAGTATTTT
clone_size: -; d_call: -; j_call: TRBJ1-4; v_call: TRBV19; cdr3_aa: CASSRQGREKLFF; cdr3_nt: TGTGCCAGTAGTCGGCAGGGGAGGGAAAAACTGTTTTTT
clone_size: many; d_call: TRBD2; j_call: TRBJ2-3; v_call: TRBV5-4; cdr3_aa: CASSLAGGPDTQYF; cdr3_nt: TGTGCCAGCAGCTTAGCGGGGGGGCCAGATACGCAGTATTTT
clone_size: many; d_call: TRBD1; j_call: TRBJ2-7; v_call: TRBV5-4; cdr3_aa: CASSSTPGQGLQEYF; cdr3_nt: TGTGCCAGCAGCTCTACCCCGGGACAGGGCCTCCAGGAGTACTTC
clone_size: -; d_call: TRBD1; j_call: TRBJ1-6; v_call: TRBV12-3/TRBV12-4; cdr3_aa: CASSPGTGVSPLHF; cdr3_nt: TGTGCCAGCTCCCCCGGGACAGGGGTTTCACCCCTCCACTTT
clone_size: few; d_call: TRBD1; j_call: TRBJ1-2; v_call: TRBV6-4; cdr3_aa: CASSSQGSPPLSYTF; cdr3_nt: TGTGCCAGCAGTTCACAGGGGTCTCCCCCTTTGAGCTACACCTTC
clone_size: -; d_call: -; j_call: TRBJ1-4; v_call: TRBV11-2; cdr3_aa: CASSPIWGATNEKLFF; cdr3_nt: TGTGCCAGCAGCCCTATATGGGGGGCAACTAATGAAAAACTGTTTTTT
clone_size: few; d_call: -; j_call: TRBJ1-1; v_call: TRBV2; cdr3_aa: CASGELHFF; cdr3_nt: TGTGCCAGTGGGGAGCTTCACTTCTTT
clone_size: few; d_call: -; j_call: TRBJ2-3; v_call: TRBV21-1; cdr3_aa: CASSKVGKEYF; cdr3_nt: TGTGCCAGCAGCAAAGTCGGAAAGGAGTATTTT
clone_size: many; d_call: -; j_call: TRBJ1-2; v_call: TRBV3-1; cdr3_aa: CASSQATQSYTF; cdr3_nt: TGTGCCAGCAGCCAGGCCACCCAAAGCTACACCTTC
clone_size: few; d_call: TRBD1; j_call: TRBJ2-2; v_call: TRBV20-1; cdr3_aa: CSAIKGTGGTGELFF; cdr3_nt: TGCAGTGCTATCAAAGGGACAGGGGGCACCGGGGAGCTGTTTTTT
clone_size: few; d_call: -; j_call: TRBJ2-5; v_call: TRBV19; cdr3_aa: CASGVETQYF; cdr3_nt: TGTGCCAGTGGGGTCGAGACCCAGTACTTC
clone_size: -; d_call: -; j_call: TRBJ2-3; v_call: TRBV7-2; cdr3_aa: CASSLATRATSTDTQYF; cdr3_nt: TGTGCCAGCAGCTTAGCGACCCGGGCGACTAGCACAGATACGCAGTATTTT
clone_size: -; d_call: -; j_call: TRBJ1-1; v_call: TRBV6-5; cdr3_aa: CASSSITGSEAFF; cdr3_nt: TGTGCCAGCAGTTCCATCACAGGGTCTGAAGCTTTCTTT
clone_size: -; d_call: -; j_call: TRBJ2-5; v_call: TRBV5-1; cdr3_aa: CASSLTPGTQYF; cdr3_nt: TGCGCCAGCAGCTTGACTCCGGGGACCCAGTACTTC
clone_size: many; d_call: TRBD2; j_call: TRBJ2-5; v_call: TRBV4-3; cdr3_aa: CASSQDIPTSGAETQYF; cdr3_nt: TGCGCCAGCAGCCAAGATATCCCGACTAGCGGGGCAGAGACCCAGTACTTC
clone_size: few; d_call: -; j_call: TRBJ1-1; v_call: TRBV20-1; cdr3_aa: CSARPIFGGGNTEAFF; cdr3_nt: TGCAGTGCTAGACCCATCTTCGGGGGGGGGAACACTGAAGCTTTCTTT
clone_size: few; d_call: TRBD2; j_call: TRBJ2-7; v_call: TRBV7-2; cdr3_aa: CASSFGREGYEQYF; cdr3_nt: TGTGCCAGCAGCTTCGGCAGGGAGGGCTACGAGCAGTACTTC
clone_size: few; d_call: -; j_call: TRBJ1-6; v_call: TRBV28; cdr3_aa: CASTNFPGTPLHF; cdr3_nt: TGTGCCAGCACCAACTTCCCCGGGACACCCCTCCACTTT
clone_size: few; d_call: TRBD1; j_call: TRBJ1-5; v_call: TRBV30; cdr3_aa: CAWRDRGNQPQHF; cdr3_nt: TGTGCCTGGAGAGACAGGGGTAATCAGCCCCAGCATTTT
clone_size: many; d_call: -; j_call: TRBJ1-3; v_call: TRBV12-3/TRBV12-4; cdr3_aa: CASGPNGGNTIYF; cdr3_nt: TGTGCCAGCGGTCCTAACGGTGGAAACACCATATATTTT
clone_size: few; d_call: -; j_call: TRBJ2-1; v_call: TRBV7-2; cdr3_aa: CASSFNGGSEIEQFF; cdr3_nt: TGTGCCAGCAGCTTTAACGGGGGCTCAGAGATAGAGCAGTTCTTC
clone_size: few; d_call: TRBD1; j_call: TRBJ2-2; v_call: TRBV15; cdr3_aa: CATSRNRGSGELFF; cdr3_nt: TGTGCCACCAGCAGAAACAGGGGGTCCGGGGAGCTGTTTTTT
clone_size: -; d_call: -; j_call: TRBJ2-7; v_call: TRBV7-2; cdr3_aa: CASSSQGGRSYEQYF; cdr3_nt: TGTGCCAGCAGCTCCCAGGGGGGCAGATCCTACGAGCAGTACTTC
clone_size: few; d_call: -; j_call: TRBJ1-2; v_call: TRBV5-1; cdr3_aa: CASSLERDNYGYTF; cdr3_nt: TGCGCCAGCAGCTTGGAGCGGGATAACTATGGCTACACCTTC
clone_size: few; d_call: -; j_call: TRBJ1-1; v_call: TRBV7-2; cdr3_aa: CASSLLENTEAFF; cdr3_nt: TGTGCCAGCAGCTTATTGGAGAACACTGAAGCTTTCTTT
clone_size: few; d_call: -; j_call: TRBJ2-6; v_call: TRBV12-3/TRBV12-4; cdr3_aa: CASTMGGSGANVLTF; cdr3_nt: TGTGCCAGCACCATGGGTGGCTCTGGGGCCAACGTCCTGACTTTC
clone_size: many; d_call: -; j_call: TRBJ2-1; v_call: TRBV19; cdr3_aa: CASSIRQVDEQFF; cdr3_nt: TGTGCCAGTAGTATACGGCAGGTGGATGAGCAGTTCTTC
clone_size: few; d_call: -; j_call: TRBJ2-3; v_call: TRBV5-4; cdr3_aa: CASTGTTDTQYF; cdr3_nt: TGTGCCAGTACAGGGACCACAGATACGCAGTATTTT
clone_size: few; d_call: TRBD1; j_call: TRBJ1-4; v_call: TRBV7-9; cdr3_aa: CASSRGQGGKLFF; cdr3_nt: TGTGCCAGCAGCCGCGGACAGGGCGGAAAACTGTTTTTT